This TCR beta chain derives from a study of blood T cell repertoires in COVID-19. Turning to the study itself: Samples representing acute and convalescent COVID-19 were sourced from the United States, Italy and Spain. Sources were T cells, B-cell-depleted T cells, or PBMCs; the material itself was cDNA or gDNA.

This table comes from immunoSEQ multiplex PCR, and its TCRdb copy is limited to in-frame clones, with some not included. The sample lists roughly 280,000 clones, around 87% occurring once. Seattle patients were enrolled during active infection and followed longitudinally. The CDR3 is 15 residues long. V lost 6 bases and J lost 2, with 17 bases in between. The germline V gene encodes CDR1 MNHEY and CDR2 SVGAGI. The source is a woman aged 55-70 years with COVID-19, enrolled during active disease. Sequencing was performed on peripheral blood. This chain uses TRBV6-5 with TRBJ2-7; D is possibly TRBD2 (6 bases). The CDR3 protein is CASSLTSSVPYEQYF. The CDR3 nucleotides read TGTGCCAGCAGCCTTACTTCTAGCGTGCCCTACGAGCAGTACTTC.